The 26 T cell receptor beta chains reported below all come from one sample, sequenced in a study of technical replicates of blood from a handful of donors (dated by TCRdb to about 2017). Libraries were prepared through the immunoSEQ multiplex PCR assay. This immuneACCESS table, as held by TCRdb, lists in-frame sequences with V and J called but not all clones. Of the missing ones, under half trace to an unresolved V gene in checked studies; the others have no known cause. The sample table holds 55,000 to 65,000 clones, of which around 88% were seen once. The ten most abundant clones make up about 4.8% of the sample. Sequenced sample: PBMCs. The receptor set was obtained from a human donor in good health. Some clones in this sample may be carry-over from other donors' samples.

V usage is TRBV29-1 and J usage is TRBJ2-5; 9 bases agree with TRBD1. Per germline, CDR1 SQVTM and CDR2 ANQGSEA. V shed 7 bases, J shed 4 bases, and the junction held 10 bases outside the gene matches. The CDR3 is 14 amino acids. The CDR3 nucleotides read TGCAGCGCTACACAGGGGGCGGAGGGAGAGACCCAGTACTTC. This sequence encodes CSATQGAEGETQYF.

The CDR3 DNA reads TGCGCCAGCGCCGATTTTAGCGGGAGTACCGGGGAGCTGTTTTTT. This encodes CASADFSGSTGELFF. The gene calls are TRBV5-1 and TRBJ2-2; 9 positions match TRBD2. CDR3 length: 15 amino acids. V trimming: 7 bases; J trimming: 5 bases; junction bases outside the gene matches: 9. Germline V gene sequence: CDR1 SGHRS, CDR2 YFSETQ.

The chain recombines TRBV30 with TRBJ1-2; a possible D gene is TRBD1 (5 bases). The V gene's germline CDR1 is GTSNPN and CDR2 SVGIG (reference sequence). The germline V and J ends were trimmed by 4 bases and 4 bases, with 19 bases remaining between them. This CDR3 is 15 amino acids long. The CDR3, as DNA: TGTGCCTGGACAAACTGGGCGGGGGTTCGCTATGGCTACACCTTC. Its protein is CAWTNWAGVRYGYTF. Full variable domain (outside the CDR3, taken from reference TRBV30 and TRBJ1-2): SQTIHQWPATLVQPVGSPLSLECTVEGTSNPNLYWYRQAAGRGLQLLFYSVGIGQISSEVPQNLSASRPQDRQFILSSKKLLLSDSGFYLCAWTNWAGVRYGYTFGSGTRLTVV.

The chain carries TRBV7-9 and TRBJ1-5; 8 nucleotides agree with TRBD1. The CDR3 extends over 13 amino acids. From germline, CDR1 is SEHNR and CDR2 FQNEAQ (reference sequence). J gave up 6 bases and V 2 bases, and 0 bases lay outside the gene matches. The CDR3 nucleotides are TGTGCCAGCAGCTTACAGGGGGCTCAGCCCCAGCATTTT. It translates to CASSLQGAQPQHF. Based on the CDR3 plus reference TRBV7-9 and TRBJ1-5, the full variable domain is DTGVSQNPRHKITKRGQNVTFRCDPISEHNRLYWYRQTLGQGPEFLTYFQNEAQLEKSRLLSDRFSAERPKGSFSTLEIQRTEQGDSAMYLCASSLQGAQPQHFGDGTRLSIL.

The V call is TRBV27, the J call TRBJ1-2, with TRBD1 matching 7 bases. CDR3 size: 14 residues. V gave up 5 bases and J gave up 4 bases; unmatched junction bases: 7. The germline CDR1 and CDR2 sequences are MNHEY and SMNVEV (reference sequence). DNA of the CDR3: TGTGCCAGCAGTCCCCAGGGACAGCCCTATGGCTACACCTTC. This gives the protein CASSPQGQPYGYTF.

This clone was observed a single time. The V gene is TRBV6-1, the J gene TRBJ1-1; D is uncertain. The ends were cut back, 6 bases at V and 1 base at J, with 9 bases in the middle. The germline V gene encodes CDR1 MNHNS and CDR2 SASEGT. The CDR3 extends over 13 amino acids. The CDR3 is CASSRTENTEAFF. The CDR3 nucleotides are TGTGCCAGCAGCCGAACAGAGAACACTGAAGCTTTCTTT.

The chain has TRBV5-1 and TRBJ2-7, with a tentative D call TRBD1 (6 bases). The CDR3 sequence is 15 residues long. V shed 0 bases and J shed 6 bases, with 16 bases lying between them. Germline CDR1 reads SGHRS; CDR2 reads YFSETQ. The CDR3: CASSLGYRVSGEQYF. CDR3 sequence (DNA): TGCGCCAGCAGCTTGGGTTACAGGGTTTCCGGCGAGCAGTACTTC.

The chain links TRBV7-9 to TRBJ2-5; D might be TRBD2 (7 bases). This CDR3 is built from 16 residues. V was shortened by 4 bases and J by 2 bases, with 17 bases between the two germline ends. Germline lookup yields CDR1 SEHNR and CDR2 FQNEAQ (reference sequence). CDR3 protein: CASSSRARGGQETQYF. The CDR3 DNA follows: TGTGCCAGCAGCTCCAGGGCCAGGGGAGGGCAAGAGACCCAGTACTTC.

This chain joins TRBV10-3 and TRBJ2-2; the D gene is possibly TRBD1 (6 bases). In germline, CDR1 is ENHRY, CDR2 SYGVKD. V was shortened by 4 bases and J by 5 bases, with 14 bases between the two germline ends. The CDR3 loop spans 15 amino acids. The CDR3 region is CAISGLTGPTGELFF. The CDR3 coding sequence is TGTGCCATCAGTGGGTTGACAGGACCTACCGGGGAGCTGTTTTTT.

This rearrangement joins TRBV5-4 to TRBJ1-2, with 7 bases aligning to TRBD1. CDR1 is SGHNT and CDR2 is YYREEE in the germline V gene (reference sequence). V lost 4 bases, J lost 3 bases, and 9 bases stayed unmatched. The CDR3 consists of 15 residues. This chain's CDR3 is CASSNNGGQYYGYTF. Here the CDR3 DNA reads TGTGCCAGCAGCAACAACGGGGGACAGTACTATGGCTACACCTTC. Looking up the rest from reference TRBV5-4 and TRBJ1-2 gives the full variable domain: ETGVTQSPTHLIKTRGQQVTLRCSSQSGHNTVSWYQQALGQGPQFIFQYYREEENGRGNFPPRFSGLQFPNYSSELNVNALELDDSALYLCASSNNGGQYYGYTFGSGTRLTVV.

The V call is TRBV7-7, the J call TRBJ2-5; TRBD2 matches at 8 bases. This CDR3 has 17 residues. Germline V CDR1 and CDR2: SSHAT, FNYEAQ (reference sequence). J was trimmed by 5 bases and V by 5 bases; bases with no gene match: 16. The CDR3 here is CASSPAVREGGWETQYF. In DNA, the CDR3 is TGTGCCAGCAGCCCCGCAGTCCGGGAGGGCGGCTGGGAGACCCAGTACTTC.

The chain combines TRBV25-1 with TRBJ1-6; D ambiguous. The V end was cut by 10 bases, the J end by 5 bases, with 12 bases between. CDR1 and CDR2 (germline): MGHDK, SYGVNS. This CDR3 region has 13 residues. CDR3 protein: CATQVAHNSPLHF. DNA of the CDR3: TGTGCCACTCAGGTCGCGCATAATTCACCCCTCCACTTT. The full variable domain, with the rest looked up from reference TRBV25-1 and TRBJ1-6, is EADIYQTPRYLVIGTGKKITLECSQTMGHDKMYWYQQDPGMELHLIHYSYGVNSTEKGDLSSESTVSRIRTEHFPLTLESARPSHTSQYLCATQVAHNSPLHFGNGTRLTVT.

V is TRBV7-9 and J is TRBJ2-7; 9 bases are shared with TRBD1. The CDR3 extends over 14 amino acids. Germline V lookup: CDR1 SEHNR, CDR2 FQNEAQ (reference sequence). With V trimmed by 3 bases and J by 6 bases, 6 bases remained unmatched. Here the CDR3 reads CASSFTGTGSEQYF. The CDR3 DNA sequence: TGTGCCAGCAGCTTTACCGGGACAGGGAGCGAGCAGTACTTC.

This clone was seen more than once but under ten times. The chain recombines TRBV7-9 with TRBJ2-5; 8 bases map to TRBD1. Germline V CDR1 and CDR2: SEHNR, FQNEAQ (reference sequence). Germline trimming cut 6 bases from V and 5 bases from J; bases unmatched to any gene: 5. The CDR3 covers 13 residues. The CDR3 region is CASRRQGSETQYF. The CDR3 nucleotides read TGTGCCAGCAGACGACAGGGGTCCGAGACCCAGTACTTC.

The chain couples TRBV9 to TRBJ2-1, with TRBD1 matching over 7 bases. V was clipped by 4 bases and J by 3 bases; unmatched bases: 10. This CDR3 spans 16 amino acids. In germline, CDR1 is SGDLS, CDR2 YYNGEE. This CDR3 is CASSTSGQLGYNEQFF. CDR3 bases: TGTGCCAGCAGCACGTCGGGACAGCTCGGCTACAATGAGCAGTTCTTC.

The CDR3 reads CASLRQSSGTEAFF. The CDR3 coding sequence is TGTGCCAGTCTTCGACAGAGCTCGGGCACTGAAGCTTTCTTT. This chain links TRBV28 with TRBJ1-1, with D maybe TRBD1 (5 bases). This CDR3 is built from 14 residues. Trimming took off 9 bases at V and 4 bases at J, with 18 bases between the two ends. Looked up from germline, CDR1 is MDHEN and CDR2 is SYDVKM.

The chain links TRBV6-5 to TRBJ2-1, with 8 bases that match TRBD1. The germline V gene has CDR1 MNHEY and CDR2 SVGAGI. Trimming took 6 bases from V and 7 from J; bases not matched to a gene: 5. This CDR3 has 13 residues. The CDR3 DNA follows: TGTGCCAGCAGCCCAGACAGGGGTAATGAGCAGTTCTTC. Its protein product is CASSPDRGNEQFF.

V is TRBV18 and J is TRBJ2-3; D is unclear. Trimming removed 3 bases from V and 3 bases from J, with 16 bases in between. This CDR3 is built from 16 residues. The germline V gene has CDR1 KGHSH and CDR2 LQKENI. The CDR3 reads CASSPEAQRITDTQYF. CDR3 nucleotides: TGTGCCAGCTCACCCGAGGCCCAGAGAATTACAGATACGCAGTATTTT.

The chain uses TRBV7-3 and TRBJ2-5; 8 bases map to TRBD2. The germline gives CDR1 SGHTA, CDR2 FQGTGA. CDR3 length: 14 amino acids. V trimming: 3 bases; J trimming: 3 bases; junction bases outside the gene matches: 3. CDR3 in amino acids: CASSFAGGKETQYF. CDR3 DNA: TGTGCCAGCAGCTTCGCGGGGGGCAAAGAGACCCAGTACTTC.

The V call is TRBV5-4, the J call TRBJ1-1; D not resolved. Germline assignment: CDR1 SGHNT and CDR2 YYREEE (reference sequence). This CDR3 has 15 residues. Trimming shortened V by 3 bases and J by 4 bases, and 16 bases separated the two germline ends. The CDR3 spells CASSYVAGVGTEAFF. CDR3 DNA sequence: TGTGCCAGCAGCTACGTTGCGGGCGTGGGCACTGAAGCTTTCTTT.

J is TRBJ2-3 and V is TRBV7-9; TRBD2 matches 8 bases. J lost 0 bases, V lost 8 bases, and 10 bases had no gene match. Germline loops: CDR1 SEHNR, CDR2 FQNEAQ (reference sequence). The CDR3 covers 16 residues. CDR3 bases: TGTGCCAGCCCTGGCGGGCGGGAGGAAAGCACAGATACGCAGTATTTT. As protein: CASPGGREESTDTQYF. Full variable domain (outside the CDR3, taken from reference TRBV7-9 and TRBJ2-3): DTGVSQNPRHKITKRGQNVTFRCDPISEHNRLYWYRQTLGQGPEFLTYFQNEAQLEKSRLLSDRFSAERPKGSFSTLEIQRTEQGDSAMYLCASPGGREESTDTQYFGPGTRLTVL.

The chain combines TRBV5-1 with TRBJ2-7; tentatively, D is TRBD1 (6 bases). The CDR3 has 17 amino acids. V was trimmed by 3 bases and J by 5 bases, leaving 24 bases between them. Germline-derived CDR1 and CDR2 are SGHRS and YFSETQ. CDR3 bases: TGCGCCAGCAGCTCCCGTCGAGCAGGGGACCCCGAAAACGAGCAGTACTTC. Translating it yields CASSSRRAGDPENEQYF.

V gene TRBV9 combines with J gene TRBJ1-6; no definite D call. There are 12 residues in the CDR3. The V and J ends lost 3 bases and 6 bases respectively, with 4 bases between them. Germline CDR1 SGDLS, CDR2 YYNGEE. CDR3 in amino acids: CASSGSNSPLHF. CDR3 bases: TGTGCCAGCAGCGGGAGTAATTCACCCCTCCACTTT.

V is TRBV7-2 and J is TRBJ2-7; perhaps TRBD1 as D (6 bases). The CDR3 runs 15 residues. V lost 5 bases to trimming and J lost 7 bases, with 21 bases between them. CDR1 is SGHTA, CDR2 FQGNSA, per germline. The CDR3: CASSTKQGPNGEQYF. CDR3 in DNA: TGTGCCAGCAGCACCAAACAGGGACCGAATGGGGAGCAGTACTTC.

The chain combines TRBV2 with TRBJ2-1, with 8 bases fitting TRBD2. This CDR3 is built from 16 residues. Trimming took 6 bases from V and 3 from J; bases not matched to a gene: 10. Germline V lookup: CDR1 SNHLY, CDR2 FYNNEI. CDR3 nucleotides: TGTGCCAGCAGACTAGCGGCCCTCTTATACTACAATGAGCAGTTCTTC. This gives the protein CASRLAALLYYNEQFF.

The count of this clone is one. The chain combines TRBV27 with TRBJ1-2; 12 bases fit TRBD1. The V gene end was trimmed by 6 bases and the J gene end by 8 bases; junction bases not matched to a gene: 10. This CDR3 has 15 amino acids. Germline V lookup: CDR1 MNHEY, CDR2 SMNVEV (reference sequence). The CDR3 here is CASRPRDRGLIGYTF. The CDR3 DNA follows: TGTGCCAGCAGGCCGCGGGACAGGGGGCTAATAGGCTACACCTTC.